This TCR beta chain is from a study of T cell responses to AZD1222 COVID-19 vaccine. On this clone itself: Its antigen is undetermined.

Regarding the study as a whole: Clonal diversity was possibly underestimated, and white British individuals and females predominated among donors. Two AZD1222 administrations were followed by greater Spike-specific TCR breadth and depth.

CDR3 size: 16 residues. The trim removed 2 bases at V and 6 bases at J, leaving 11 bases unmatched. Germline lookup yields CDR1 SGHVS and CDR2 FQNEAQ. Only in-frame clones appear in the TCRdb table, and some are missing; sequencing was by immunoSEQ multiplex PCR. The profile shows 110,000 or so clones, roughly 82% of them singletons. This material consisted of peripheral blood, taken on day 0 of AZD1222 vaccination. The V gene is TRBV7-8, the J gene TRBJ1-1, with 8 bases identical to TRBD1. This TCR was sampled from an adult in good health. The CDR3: CASSLQGASFGSEAFF. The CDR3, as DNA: TGTGCCAGCAGCTTACAGGGGGCCTCGTTTGGATCTGAAGCTTTCTTT.